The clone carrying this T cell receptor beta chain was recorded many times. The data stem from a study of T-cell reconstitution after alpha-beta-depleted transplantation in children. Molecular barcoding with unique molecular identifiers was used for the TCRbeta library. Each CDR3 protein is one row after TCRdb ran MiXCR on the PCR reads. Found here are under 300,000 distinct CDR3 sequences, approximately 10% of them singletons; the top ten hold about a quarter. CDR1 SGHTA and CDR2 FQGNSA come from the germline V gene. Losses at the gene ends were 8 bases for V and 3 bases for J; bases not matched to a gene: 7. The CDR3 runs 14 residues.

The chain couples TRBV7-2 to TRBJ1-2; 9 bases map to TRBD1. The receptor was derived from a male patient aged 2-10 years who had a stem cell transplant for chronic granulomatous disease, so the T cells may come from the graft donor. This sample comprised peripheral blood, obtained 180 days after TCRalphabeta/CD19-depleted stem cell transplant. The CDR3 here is CASERDRAYYGYTF. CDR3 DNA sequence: TGTGCCAGCGAACGGGACAGGGCTTACTATGGCTACACCTTC.